The source of this T cell receptor beta chain is a study of metastatic and nonmetastatic thyroid tumors. Study background: Malignant thyroid and benign thyroid patients provided blood and tumor or nodule tissue whose repertoires were compared.

Thyroid surgery was preceded by no treatment in any patient. This CDR3 is built from 15 residues. CDR1 and CDR2 from the germline V gene are SSHAT and FNYEAQ (reference sequence). Original processing notes: A distant-metastasis classifier for papillary thyroid cancer was built using CDR3 differences across clinicopathological groups. TCRdb re-called clones from the PCR reads using MiXCR. The V and J calls were not made by the authors but by TCRdb's processing. The sample contains roughly 58,000 clones, roughly 4.1% of which appear only once. This clone was seen at least ten times. The antigen is unknown. An end of the junction does not agree with germline; a read error may underlie this. Findings and caveats of the study: The study reportedly found significantly higher TCR beta diversity in malignant thyroid tumors than benign nodules, in blood and tumor.

This TCR came from a female donor with papillary thyroid cancer or a benign thyroid nodule (not recorded which). Some clones in this sample may be carry-over from other donors' samples. V is TRBV7-7 and J is TRBJ1-5, with D perhaps matching TRBD1 (6 bases). The sequencing input was blood. The CDR3 DNA sequence: TGTGCTAGCAGCTTAGGCAGGGGCCTCAATCAGCCCCAGCATTTT. It encodes CASSLGRGLNQPQHF.